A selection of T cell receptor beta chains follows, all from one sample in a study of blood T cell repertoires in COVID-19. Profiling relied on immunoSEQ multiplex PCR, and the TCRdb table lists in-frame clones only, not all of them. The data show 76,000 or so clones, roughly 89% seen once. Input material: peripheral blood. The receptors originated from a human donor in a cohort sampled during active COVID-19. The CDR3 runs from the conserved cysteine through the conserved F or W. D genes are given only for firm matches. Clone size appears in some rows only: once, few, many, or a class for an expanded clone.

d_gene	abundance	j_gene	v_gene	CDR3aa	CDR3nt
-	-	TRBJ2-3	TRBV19	CASTPQGPLDTQYF	TGTGCCAGTACACCACAGGGTCCGTTGGATACGCAGTATTTT
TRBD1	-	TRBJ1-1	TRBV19	CASSRQGRGTEAFF	TGTGCCAGTAGTAGACAGGGTCGGGGCACTGAAGCTTTCTTT
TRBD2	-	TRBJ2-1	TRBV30	CAWSVGLVNEQFF	TGTGCCTGGAGTGTGGGACTAGTCAATGAGCAGTTCTTC
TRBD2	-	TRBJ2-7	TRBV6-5	CASSPSGAGTYEQYF	TGTGCCAGCAGCCCAAGCGGGGCCGGTACCTACGAGCAGTACTTC
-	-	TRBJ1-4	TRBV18	CASSPYSLQANEKLFF	TGTGCCAGCTCACCCTACAGCTTGCAGGCTAATGAAAAACTGTTTTTT
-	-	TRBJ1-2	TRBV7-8	CASSLVGVNGYTF	TGTGCCAGCAGCTTAGTAGGGGTGAATGGCTACACCTTC
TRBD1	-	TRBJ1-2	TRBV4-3	CASSRTGGEVYTF	TGCGCCAGCAGCCGGACAGGGGGGGAGGTATACACCTTC
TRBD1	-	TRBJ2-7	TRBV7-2	CASSLDRGSAEQYF	TGTGCCAGCAGCTTAGACAGGGGGTCGGCCGAGCAGTACTTC
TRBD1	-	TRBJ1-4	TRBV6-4	CASSDTNRGANEKLFF	TGTGCCAGCAGTGACACAAACAGGGGAGCTAATGAAAAACTGTTTTTT
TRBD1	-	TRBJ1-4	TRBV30	CAWSSGTAEKLFF	TGTGCCTGGAGTTCCGGGACAGCCGAAAAACTGTTTTTT
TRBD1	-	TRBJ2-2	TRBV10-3	CAISGDRAGAGELFF	TGTGCCATCAGTGGTGACAGGGCTGGGGCCGGGGAGCTGTTTTTT
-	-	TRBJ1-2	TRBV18	CASSPPLSQNVGYTF	TGTGCCAGCTCACCTCCCCTGTCCCAGAACGTTGGCTACACCTTC
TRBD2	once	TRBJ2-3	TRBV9	CASSVAIGTRITDTQYF	TGTGCCAGCAGCGTAGCTATAGGGACTAGAATCACAGATACGCAGTATTTT
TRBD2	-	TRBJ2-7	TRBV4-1	CASSHPTGRGGYEQYF	TGCGCCAGCAGCCACCCTACGGGGAGGGGTGGATACGAGCAGTACTTC
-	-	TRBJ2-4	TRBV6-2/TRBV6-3	CASSKGGLAVAKNIQYF	TGTGCCAGCAGTAAGGGGGGGCTAGCGGTTGCCAAAAACATTCAGTACTTC
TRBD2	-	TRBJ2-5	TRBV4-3	CASSQGGRGLETQYF	TGCGCCAGCAGCCAAGGTGGGAGGGGATTAGAGACCCAGTACTTC
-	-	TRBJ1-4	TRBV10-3	CAISETLPGQEKLFF	TGTGCCATCAGTGAGACACTACCGGGACAAGAAAAACTGTTTTTT
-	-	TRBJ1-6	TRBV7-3	CASSLSGYNSPLHF	TGTGCCAGCAGCTTAAGCGGATATAATTCACCCCTCCACTTT
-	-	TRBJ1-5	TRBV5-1	CASSEGDNQPQHF	TGCGCCAGCAGTGAGGGGGACAATCAGCCCCAGCATTTT
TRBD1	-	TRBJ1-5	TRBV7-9	CASSEGQGIQPQHF	TGTGCCAGCAGCGAAGGACAGGGGATTCAGCCCCAGCATTTT
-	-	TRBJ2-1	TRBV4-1	CASSPGLNDEQFF	TGTGCCAGCAGCCCAGGACTCAACGATGAGCAGTTCTTC
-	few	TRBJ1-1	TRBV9	CASSVLTGTSEAFF	TGTGCCAGCAGCGTCCTAACAGGGACGTCTGAAGCTTTCTTT
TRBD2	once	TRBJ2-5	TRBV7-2	CASSLARLAGWGETQYF	TGTGCCAGCAGCTTAGCCCGACTAGCGGGGTGGGGGGAGACCCAGTACTTC
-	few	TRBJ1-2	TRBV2	CASSPRQVYGYTF	TGTGCCAGCAGCCCCCGACAGGTTTATGGCTACACCTTC
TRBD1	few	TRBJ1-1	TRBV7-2	CASSPNRGVTEAFF	TGTGCCAGCAGCCCAAACAGGGGGGTCACTGAAGCTTTCTTT
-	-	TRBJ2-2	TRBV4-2	CASSQGAYDAGELFF	TGTGCCAGCAGCCAAGGGGCCTACGACGCCGGGGAGCTGTTTTTT
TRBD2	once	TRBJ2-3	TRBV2	CASSEERLAGGLRYF	TGTGCCAGCAGTGAAGAAAGACTAGCGGGGGGGCTGAGGTATTTT
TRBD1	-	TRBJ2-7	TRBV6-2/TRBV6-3	CASSPGQGREQYF	TGTGCCAGCAGCCCCGGACAGGGCCGAGAGCAGTACTTC
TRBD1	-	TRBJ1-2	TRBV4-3	CASSQGARQGSGYGYTF	TGCGCCAGCAGCCAAGGGGCCAGACAGGGGTCAGGGTATGGCTACACCTTC